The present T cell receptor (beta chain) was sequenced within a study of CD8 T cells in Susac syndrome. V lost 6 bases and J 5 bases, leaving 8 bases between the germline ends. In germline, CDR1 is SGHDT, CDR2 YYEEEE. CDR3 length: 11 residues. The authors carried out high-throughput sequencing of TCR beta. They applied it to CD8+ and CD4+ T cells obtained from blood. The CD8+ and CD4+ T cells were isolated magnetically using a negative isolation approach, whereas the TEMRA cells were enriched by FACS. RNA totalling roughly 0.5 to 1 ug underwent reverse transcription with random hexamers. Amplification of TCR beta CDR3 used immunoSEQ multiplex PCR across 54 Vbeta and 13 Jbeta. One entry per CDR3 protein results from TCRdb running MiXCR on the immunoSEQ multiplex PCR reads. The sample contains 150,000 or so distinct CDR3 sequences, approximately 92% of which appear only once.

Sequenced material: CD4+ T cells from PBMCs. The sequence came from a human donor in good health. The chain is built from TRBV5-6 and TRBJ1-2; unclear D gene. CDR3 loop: CASTRSYGYTF. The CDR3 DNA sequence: TGTGCCAGCACGCGCAGTTATGGCTACACCTTC.